The 2 T cell receptor beta chains in this list originate from one sample, sequenced in a study of blood T cell repertoires in COVID-19. Profiling relied on immunoSEQ multiplex PCR, and the TCRdb table lists in-frame clones only, not all of them. Of 50,000 to 60,000 clones in the sample, around 81% were seen once. Material: peripheral blood. The receptors come from a man between 65 and 79 years old with active COVID-19.

This clone appeared a single time. The V call is TRBV27, the J call TRBJ2-7, with D maybe TRBD1 (6 bases). V dropped 1 base and J dropped 5 bases, with 18 bases sitting between them. CDR3 length: 16 amino acids. Germline V CDR1 and CDR2: MNHEY, SMNVEV (reference sequence). In nucleotides, the CDR3 is TGTGCCAGCAGTTTATTAACCCCCGTTGGGGGCAACGAGCAGTACTTC. Its translation is CASSLLTPVGGNEQYF.

The J gene is TRBJ1-2, the V gene TRBV29-1, with 12 bases identical to TRBD1. Germline V gene data show CDR1 as SQVTM and CDR2 as ANQGSEA. This CDR3 is built from 13 residues. V lost 7 bases to trimming and J lost 5 bases; unmatched junction nucleotides: 5. The CDR3 loop is CSAPGQGAYGYTF. The CDR3 nucleotides read TGCAGCGCCCCGGGACAGGGGGCATATGGCTACACCTTC.